The following is a T cell receptor beta chain sequence with its context. Antigen: not known. Other nucleotide sequences from this sample produce the same CDR3. TCRdb's copy holds only in-frame clones and misses some; the assay was immunoSEQ multiplex PCR. This sample yields roughly 2 million clones, of which over 85% are seen a single time; roughly 0.13% belongs to the top ten. The study separated CD4+ cells into CD45RA+ naive and CD45RA-negative memory subsets. The data were taken from a study of shared clonotypes between healthy human individuals. Study-level background: Each donor's CD4 naive and CD4 memory cells filled three plates apiece, CD8 naive two, and CD8 memory one.

Findings and limits, study-wide: Sorted-subset sequencing, rarefaction showed, was incomplete despite large depth. Researchers sampled only blood; tissue repertoires likely differ.

The receptor's source is a man between 18 and 35 years old in good health. The sequencing input was naive CD4+ T cells sorted from blood. Subset defined: CD45RA+ positively selected.

For the CDR3, the DNA is TGTGCCTGGAGCGGGGGGCTCCAAGAGACCCAGTACTTC. As protein: CAWSGGLQETQYF. The genes are TRBV30 and TRBJ2-5; TRBD2 is a possible D gene (7 bases). This CDR3 has 13 amino acids. Germline CDR1 GTSNPN, CDR2 SVGIG (reference sequence). Trimming cost V 3 bases and J 1 base, with 9 bases left between them.